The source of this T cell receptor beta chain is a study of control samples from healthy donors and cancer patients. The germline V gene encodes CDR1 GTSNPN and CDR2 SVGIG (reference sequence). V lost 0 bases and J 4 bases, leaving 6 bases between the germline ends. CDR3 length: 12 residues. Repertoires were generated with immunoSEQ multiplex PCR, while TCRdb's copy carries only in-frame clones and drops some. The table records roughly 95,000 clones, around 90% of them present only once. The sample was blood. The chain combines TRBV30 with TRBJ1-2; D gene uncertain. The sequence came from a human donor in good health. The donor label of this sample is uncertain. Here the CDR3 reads CAWSVPIYGYTF. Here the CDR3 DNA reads TGTGCCTGGAGTGTCCCGATCTATGGCTACACCTTC.